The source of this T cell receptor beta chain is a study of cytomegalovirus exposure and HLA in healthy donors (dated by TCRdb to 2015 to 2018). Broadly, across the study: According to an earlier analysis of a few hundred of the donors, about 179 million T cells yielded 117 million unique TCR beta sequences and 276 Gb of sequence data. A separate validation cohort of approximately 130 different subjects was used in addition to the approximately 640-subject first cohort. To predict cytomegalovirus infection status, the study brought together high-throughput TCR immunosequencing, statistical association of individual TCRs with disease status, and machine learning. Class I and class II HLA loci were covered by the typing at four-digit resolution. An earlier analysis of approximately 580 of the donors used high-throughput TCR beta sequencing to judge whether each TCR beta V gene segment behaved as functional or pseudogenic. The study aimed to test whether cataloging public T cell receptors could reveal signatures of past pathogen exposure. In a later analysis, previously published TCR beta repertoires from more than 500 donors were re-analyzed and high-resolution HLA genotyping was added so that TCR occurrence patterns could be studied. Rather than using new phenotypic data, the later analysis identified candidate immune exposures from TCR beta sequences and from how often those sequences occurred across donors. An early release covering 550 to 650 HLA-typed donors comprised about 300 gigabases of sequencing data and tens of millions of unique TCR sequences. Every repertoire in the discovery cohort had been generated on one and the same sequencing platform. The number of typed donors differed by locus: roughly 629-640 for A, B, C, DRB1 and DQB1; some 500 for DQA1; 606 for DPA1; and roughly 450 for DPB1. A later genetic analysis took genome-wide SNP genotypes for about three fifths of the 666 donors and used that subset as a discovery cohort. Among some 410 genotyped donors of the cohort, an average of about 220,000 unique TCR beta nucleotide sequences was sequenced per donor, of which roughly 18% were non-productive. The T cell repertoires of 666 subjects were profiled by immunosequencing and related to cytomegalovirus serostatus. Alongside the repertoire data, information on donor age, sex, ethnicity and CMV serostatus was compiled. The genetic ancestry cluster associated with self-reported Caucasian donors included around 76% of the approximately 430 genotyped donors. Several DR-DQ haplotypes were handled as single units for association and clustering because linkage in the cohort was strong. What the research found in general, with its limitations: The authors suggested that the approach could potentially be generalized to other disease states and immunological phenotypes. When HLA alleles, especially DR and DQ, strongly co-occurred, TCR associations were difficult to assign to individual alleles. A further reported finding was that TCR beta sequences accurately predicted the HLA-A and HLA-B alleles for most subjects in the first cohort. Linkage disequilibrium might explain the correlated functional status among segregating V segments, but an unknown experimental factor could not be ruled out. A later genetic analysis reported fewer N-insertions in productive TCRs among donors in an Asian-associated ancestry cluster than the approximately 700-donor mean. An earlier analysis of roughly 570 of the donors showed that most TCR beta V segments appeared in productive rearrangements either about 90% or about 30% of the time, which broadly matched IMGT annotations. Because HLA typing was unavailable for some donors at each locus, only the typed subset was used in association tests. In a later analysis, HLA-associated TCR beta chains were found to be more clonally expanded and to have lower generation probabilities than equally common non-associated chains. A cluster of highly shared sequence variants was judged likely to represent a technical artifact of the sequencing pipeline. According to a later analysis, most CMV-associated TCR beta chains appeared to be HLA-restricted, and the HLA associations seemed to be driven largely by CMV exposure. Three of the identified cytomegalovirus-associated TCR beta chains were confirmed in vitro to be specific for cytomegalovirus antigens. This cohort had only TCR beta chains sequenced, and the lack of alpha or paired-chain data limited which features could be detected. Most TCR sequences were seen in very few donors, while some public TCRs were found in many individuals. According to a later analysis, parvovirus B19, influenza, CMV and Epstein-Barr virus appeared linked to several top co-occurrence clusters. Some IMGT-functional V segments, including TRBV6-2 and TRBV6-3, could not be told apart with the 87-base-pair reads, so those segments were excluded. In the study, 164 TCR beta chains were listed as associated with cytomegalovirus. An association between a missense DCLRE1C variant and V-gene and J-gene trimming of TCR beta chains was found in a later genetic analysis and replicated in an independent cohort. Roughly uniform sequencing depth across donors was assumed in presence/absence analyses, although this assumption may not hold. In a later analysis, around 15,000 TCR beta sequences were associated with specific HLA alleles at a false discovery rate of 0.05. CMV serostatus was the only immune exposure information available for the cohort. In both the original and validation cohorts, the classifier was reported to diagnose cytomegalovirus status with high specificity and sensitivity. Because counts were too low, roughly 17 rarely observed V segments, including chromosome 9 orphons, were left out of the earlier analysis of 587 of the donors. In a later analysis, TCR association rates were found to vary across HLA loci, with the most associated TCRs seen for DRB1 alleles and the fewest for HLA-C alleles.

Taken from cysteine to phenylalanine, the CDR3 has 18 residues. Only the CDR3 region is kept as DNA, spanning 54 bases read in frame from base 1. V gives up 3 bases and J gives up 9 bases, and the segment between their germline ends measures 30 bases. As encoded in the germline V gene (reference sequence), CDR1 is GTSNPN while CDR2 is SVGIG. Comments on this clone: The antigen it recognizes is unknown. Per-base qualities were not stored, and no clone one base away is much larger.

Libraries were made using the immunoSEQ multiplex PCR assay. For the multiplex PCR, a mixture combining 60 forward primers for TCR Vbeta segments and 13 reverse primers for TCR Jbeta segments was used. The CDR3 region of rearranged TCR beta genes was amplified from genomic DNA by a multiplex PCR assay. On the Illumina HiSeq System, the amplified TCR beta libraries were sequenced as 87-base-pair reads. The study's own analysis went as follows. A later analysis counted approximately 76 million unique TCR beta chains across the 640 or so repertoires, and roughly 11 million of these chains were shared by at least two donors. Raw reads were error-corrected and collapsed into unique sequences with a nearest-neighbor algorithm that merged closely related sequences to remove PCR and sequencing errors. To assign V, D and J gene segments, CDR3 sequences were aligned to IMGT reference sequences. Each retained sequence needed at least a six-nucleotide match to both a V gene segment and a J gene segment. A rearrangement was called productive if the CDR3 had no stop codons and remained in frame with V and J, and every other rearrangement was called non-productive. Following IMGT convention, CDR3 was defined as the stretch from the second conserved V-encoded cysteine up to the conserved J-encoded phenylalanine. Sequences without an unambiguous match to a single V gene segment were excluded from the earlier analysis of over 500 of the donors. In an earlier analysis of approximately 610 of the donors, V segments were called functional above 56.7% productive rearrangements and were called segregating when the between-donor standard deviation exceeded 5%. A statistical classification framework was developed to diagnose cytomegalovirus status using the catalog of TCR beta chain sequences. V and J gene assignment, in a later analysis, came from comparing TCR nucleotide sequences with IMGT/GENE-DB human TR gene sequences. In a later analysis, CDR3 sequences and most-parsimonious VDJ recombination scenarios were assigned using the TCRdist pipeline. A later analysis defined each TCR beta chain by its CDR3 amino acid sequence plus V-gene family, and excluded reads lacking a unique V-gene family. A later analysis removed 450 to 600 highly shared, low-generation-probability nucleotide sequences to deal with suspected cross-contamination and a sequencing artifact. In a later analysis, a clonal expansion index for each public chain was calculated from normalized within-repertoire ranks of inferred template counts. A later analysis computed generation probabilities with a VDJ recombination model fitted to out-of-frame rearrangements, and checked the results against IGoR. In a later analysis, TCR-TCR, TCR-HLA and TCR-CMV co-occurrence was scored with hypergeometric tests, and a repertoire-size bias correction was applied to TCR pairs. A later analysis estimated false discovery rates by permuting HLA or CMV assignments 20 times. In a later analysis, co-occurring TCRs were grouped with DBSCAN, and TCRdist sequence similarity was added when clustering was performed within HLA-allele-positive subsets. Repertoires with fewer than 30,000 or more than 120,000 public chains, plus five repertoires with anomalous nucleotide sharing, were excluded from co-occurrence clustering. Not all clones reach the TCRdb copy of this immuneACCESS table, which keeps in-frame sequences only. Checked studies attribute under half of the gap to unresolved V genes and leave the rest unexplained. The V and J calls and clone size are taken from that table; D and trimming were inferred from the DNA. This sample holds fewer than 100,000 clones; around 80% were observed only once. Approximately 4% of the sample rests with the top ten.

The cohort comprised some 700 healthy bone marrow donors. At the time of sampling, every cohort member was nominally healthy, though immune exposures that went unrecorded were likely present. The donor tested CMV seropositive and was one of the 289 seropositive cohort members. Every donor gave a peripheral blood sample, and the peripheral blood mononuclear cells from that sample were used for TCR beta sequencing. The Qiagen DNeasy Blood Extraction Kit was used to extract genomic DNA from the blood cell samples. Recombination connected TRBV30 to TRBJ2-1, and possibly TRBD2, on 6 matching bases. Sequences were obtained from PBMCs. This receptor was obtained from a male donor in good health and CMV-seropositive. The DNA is TGTGCCTGGAGGGGTACCTCTAGCGACACCCCCCAGGTGCGTGAGCAGTTCTTC. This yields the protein CAWRGTSSDTPQVREQFF.